This TCR beta chain was profiled in a study of T cell clusters in autoimmune cytopenias. Notes on the study in general: TRB repertoire shifts in secondary cytopenia and chronic lymphocytic leukemia mostly reflected lymphoma, not autoimmunity. No experiment has yet validated the function of the T cell clusters defined in silico.

One tube held mixed TRB-A and TRB-B primer pools for touch-down PCR. TCRdb processed the multiplex PCR reads again and assigns one entry to each CDR3 protein, with no DNA. Here the sample table reports fewer than 6,500 distinct CDR3 sequences. As concerns this clonotype: Its target is not known.

TRB was amplified from about 260 ng of peripheral blood genomic DNA per sample. The CDR3 contains 17 residues. Germline-derived CDR1 and CDR2 are GTSNPN and SVGIG (reference sequence). The sequenced material came from peripheral blood. The chain combines TRBV30 with TRBJ1-2; TCRdb selects TRBD1, and the lack of DNA leaves this call unchecked. The sequence was obtained from a human donor with an autoimmune cytopenia or autoimmune hepatitis (not recorded which). CDR3: CAWDQRSREGSTYGYTF.